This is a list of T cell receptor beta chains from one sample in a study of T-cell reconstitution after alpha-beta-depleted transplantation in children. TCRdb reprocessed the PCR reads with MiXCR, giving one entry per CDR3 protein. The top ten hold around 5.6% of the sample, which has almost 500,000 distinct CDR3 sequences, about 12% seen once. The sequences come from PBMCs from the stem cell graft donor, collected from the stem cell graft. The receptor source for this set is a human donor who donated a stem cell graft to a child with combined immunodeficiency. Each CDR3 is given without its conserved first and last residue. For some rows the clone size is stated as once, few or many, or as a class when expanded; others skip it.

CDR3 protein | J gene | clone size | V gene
ASSERRGSYEQY | TRBJ2-7 | few | TRBV25-1
ASSMVWGDVGEKLF | TRBJ1-4 | many | TRBV11-2
SARGGRPNYEQY | TRBJ2-7 | many | TRBV20-1
ASSLLSGGFGETQY | TRBJ2-5 | many | TRBV7-2
SGTGQYNSPLH | TRBJ1-6 | few | TRBV20-1
SARDIGTGAFYEQY | TRBJ2-7 | - | TRBV20-1
AWRMDSTDTQY | TRBJ2-3 | - | TRBV30
ASSSGGHNQPQH | TRBJ1-5 | few | TRBV5-1
AIDQSLTGKSAGELF | TRBJ2-2 | few | TRBV2
AISDPTGKGTEAF | TRBJ1-1 | few | TRBV10-3
ASSQGQSNQPQH | TRBJ1-5 | many | TRBV12-3/TRBV12-4
ASSLETGYYGYT | TRBJ1-2 | few | TRBV7-2
AISPGEGGTGELF | TRBJ2-2 | - | TRBV6-4
ASTEGPFANTEAF | TRBJ1-1 | few | TRBV12-3/TRBV12-4
ASIRSLAGETQY | TRBJ2-5 | few | TRBV12-3/TRBV12-4
ASSSDRVYSYEQY | TRBJ2-7 | few | TRBV6-5
SAQRGTTGNTIY | TRBJ1-3 | many | TRBV20-1
ASSTPTSGNLGTEQF | TRBJ2-1 | - | TRBV2
ASSPLRGGRETQY | TRBJ2-5 | - | TRBV12-3/TRBV12-4
SVQGVRTDTQY | TRBJ2-3 | - | TRBV20-1
ASSTGTVQETQY | TRBJ2-5 | - | TRBV28
ASSEAGSGRGLEQF | TRBJ2-1 | many | TRBV25-1
ASSLVEPYEQY | TRBJ2-7 | many | TRBV7-9
ASSQGPRLPVEDTQY | TRBJ2-3 | many | TRBV4-2
ASSPMGSPPETQY | TRBJ2-5 | few | TRBV9
ASSLARRQETQY | TRBJ2-5 | few | TRBV5-1
ASSPGQTPTYEQY | TRBJ2-7 | few | TRBV7-9
ASSVVGAQETQY | TRBJ2-5 | few | TRBV9
ASSASGSTDTQY | TRBJ2-3 | many | TRBV9
ASNPGQYNEQF | TRBJ2-1 | - | TRBV12-3/TRBV12-4
SARTTSGWPDTQY | TRBJ2-3 | few | TRBV20-1
ASSIEGNQPQH | TRBJ1-5 | few | TRBV6-1
ASSGTGGAH | TRBJ2-3 | few | TRBV7-2
SVLDYQDTQY | TRBJ2-3 | many | TRBV29-1
ASSSSPRLNTEAF | TRBJ1-1 | many | TRBV7-8
ASSQDRRGRYT | TRBJ1-2 | few | TRBV4-3
ASGLGQVSEKLF | TRBJ1-4 | - | TRBV12-5